This T cell receptor beta chain was recovered during a study of T cells in localized non-small cell lung cancer. TCRdb's table, derived via immunoSEQ multiplex PCR, lists solely in-frame clones and lacks some. This table has more than 25,000 clones, more than 75% appearing once. This clone was observed a handful of times. The V gene's germline CDR1 is MNHEY and CDR2 SVGAGI. This CDR3 comprises 14 residues. The V gene end was trimmed by 6 bases and the J gene end by 1 base; junction bases not matched to a gene: 4. The J gene is TRBJ2-5, the V gene TRBV6-5; TRBD1 matches 8 bases. The sample was peripheral blood, taken before any cancer treatment. This receptor was obtained from a female donor at least 60 years old with stage III squamous cell lung carcinoma. The CDR3, as DNA: TGTGCCAGCAGGGGGACAGGATCCCAAGAGACCCAGTACTTC. It is translated as CASRGTGSQETQYF.